Described below is a single T cell receptor beta chain sequence and its context. The repertoire was sequenced with immunoSEQ multiplex PCR; TCRdb's copy has only in-frame clones and lacks some. The data hold more than 75,000 clones, with approximately 86% observed a single time. V was clipped by 5 bases and J by 0 bases, with 15 bases between them. The CDR3 is 16 amino acids. CDR1 SEHNR and CDR2 FQNEAQ come from the germline V gene (reference sequence). The source of the sample is a study of identifying expanded T cells in peripheral blood. The gene calls are TRBV7-9 and TRBJ2-3; D gene uncertain. The TCR comes from a person aged 18 to 75 in good health. The specimen sequenced was blood. In nucleotides, the CDR3 is TGTGCCAGCAGCATTCCGCCGTATTCTAGCACAGATACGCAGTATTTT. It translates to CASSIPPYSSTDTQYF.